Only one count was recorded for the clone carrying this T cell receptor (beta chain). The data belong to a study of T cell changes during pregnancy in multiple sclerosis. The CDR3 extends over 16 amino acids. With 5 bases clipped from V and 4 bases from J, the junction kept 9 bases outside the gene matches. CDR1 SGHTA and CDR2 FQGNSA come from the germline V gene. The repertoire was sequenced with immunoSEQ multiplex PCR; TCRdb's copy has only in-frame clones and lacks some. The sample carries about 40,000 clones, nearly 90% recorded once. The material sequenced was CD4+ T cells from peripheral blood mononuclear cells, taken in the first trimester of pregnancy. The receptor's source is a female donor with multiple sclerosis, enrolled in a pregnancy study. The chain employs TRBV7-2 and TRBJ2-3, with TRBD2 identical over 10 bases. CDR3 nucleotides: TGTGCCAGCAGCCTTAATAGCGGGGGGACATCAGATACGCAGTATTTT. Encoded protein: CASSLNSGGTSDTQYF.